This T cell receptor (beta chain) emerged from a study of blood T cell repertoires in COVID-19. Overall study: Sites in the United States, Italy and Spain provided acute and convalescent COVID-19 samples. T cells, B-cell-depleted T cells, or PBMCs provided the cDNA or gDNA that served as material.

Per germline, CDR1 MNHEY and CDR2 SVGAGI. Losses at the gene ends were 0 bases for V and 6 bases for J; bases not matched to a gene: 8. CDR3 length equals 16 residues. In the source study's methods: Counts of nucleated cells, estimated from reference gene primer amplification, were obtained. The table came from immunoSEQ multiplex PCR; TCRdb's copy has only in-frame clones and leaves some out. V and J calls and clone size are given by that table; D and trimming were obtained from the DNA. There are a few hundred thousand clones in the sample; roughly 90% occur only once, and 4% lies in the top ten. The receptor was derived from a woman between 50 and 59 years old with active or convalescent COVID-19. Sequenced input: peripheral blood. The genes are TRBV6-5 and TRBJ2-1; 7 bases are a match to TRBD2. CDR3 sequence reads: CASSYSRDYRSNEQFF. The DNA for the CDR3 is TGTGCCAGCAGTTACTCCCGGGACTACCGCTCCAATGAGCAGTTCTTC.